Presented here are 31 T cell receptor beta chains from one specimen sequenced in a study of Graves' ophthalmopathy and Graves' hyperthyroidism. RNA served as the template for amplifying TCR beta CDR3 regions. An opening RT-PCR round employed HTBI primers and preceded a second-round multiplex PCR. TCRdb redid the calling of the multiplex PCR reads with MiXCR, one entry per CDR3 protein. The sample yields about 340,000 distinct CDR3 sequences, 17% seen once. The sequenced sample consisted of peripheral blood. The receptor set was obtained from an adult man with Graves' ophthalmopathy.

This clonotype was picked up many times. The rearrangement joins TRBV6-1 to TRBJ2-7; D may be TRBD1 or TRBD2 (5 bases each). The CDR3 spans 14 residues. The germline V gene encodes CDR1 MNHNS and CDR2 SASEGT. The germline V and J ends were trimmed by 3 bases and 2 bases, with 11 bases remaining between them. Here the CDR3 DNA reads TGTGCCAGCAGTGAGAGGGGCCCAGCCTACGAGCAGTACTTC. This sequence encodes CASSERGPAYEQYF.

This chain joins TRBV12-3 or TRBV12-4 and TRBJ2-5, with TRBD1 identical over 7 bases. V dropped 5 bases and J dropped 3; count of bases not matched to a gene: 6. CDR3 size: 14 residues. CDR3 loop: CASSDNRGKETQYF. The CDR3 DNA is TGTGCCAGCAGTGATAACAGGGGCAAAGAGACCCAGTACTTC.

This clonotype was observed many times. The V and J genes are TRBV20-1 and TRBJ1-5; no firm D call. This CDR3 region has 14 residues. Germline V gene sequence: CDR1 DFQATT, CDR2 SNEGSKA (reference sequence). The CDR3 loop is CRGQWRDSNQPQHF. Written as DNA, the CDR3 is TGCAGGGGTCAATGGAGGGATAGCAATCAGCCCCAGCATTTT.

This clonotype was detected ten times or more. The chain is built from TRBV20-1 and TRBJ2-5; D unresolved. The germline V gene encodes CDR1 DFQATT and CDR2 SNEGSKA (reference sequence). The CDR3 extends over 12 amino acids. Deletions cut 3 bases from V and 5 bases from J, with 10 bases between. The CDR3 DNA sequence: TGCAGTGCTAGGCCCTCGAGGGAGACCCAGTACTTC. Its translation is CSARPSRETQYF.

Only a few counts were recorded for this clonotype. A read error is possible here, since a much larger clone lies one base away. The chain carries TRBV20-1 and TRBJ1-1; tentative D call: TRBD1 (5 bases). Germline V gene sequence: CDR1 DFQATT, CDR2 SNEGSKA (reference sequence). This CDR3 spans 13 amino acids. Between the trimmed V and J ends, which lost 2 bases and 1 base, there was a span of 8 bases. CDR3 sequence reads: CSARRGANTEAFF. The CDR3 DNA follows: TGCAGTGCTAGAAGGGGAGCGAACACTGAAGCTTTCTTT.

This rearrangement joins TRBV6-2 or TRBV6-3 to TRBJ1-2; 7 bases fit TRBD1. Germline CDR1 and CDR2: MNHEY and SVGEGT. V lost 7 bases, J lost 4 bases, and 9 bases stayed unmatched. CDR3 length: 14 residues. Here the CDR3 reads CASTPRDRVYGYTF. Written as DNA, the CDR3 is TGTGCCAGCACTCCCCGGGACAGAGTCTATGGCTACACCTTC.

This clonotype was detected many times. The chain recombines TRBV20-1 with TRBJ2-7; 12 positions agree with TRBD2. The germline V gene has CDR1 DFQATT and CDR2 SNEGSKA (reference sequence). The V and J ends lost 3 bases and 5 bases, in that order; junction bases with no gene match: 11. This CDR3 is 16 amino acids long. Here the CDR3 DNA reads TGCAGTGCTAGCACGATGACTAGCGGGAGCACCAACGAGCAGTACTTC. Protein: CSASTMTSGSTNEQYF.

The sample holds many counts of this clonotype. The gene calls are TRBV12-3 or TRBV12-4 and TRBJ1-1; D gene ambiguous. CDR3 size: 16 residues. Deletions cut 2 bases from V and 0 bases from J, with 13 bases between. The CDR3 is CASSLFIGPMNTEAFF. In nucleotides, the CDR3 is TGTGCCAGCAGTTTATTCATCGGGCCTATGAACACTGAAGCTTTCTTT.

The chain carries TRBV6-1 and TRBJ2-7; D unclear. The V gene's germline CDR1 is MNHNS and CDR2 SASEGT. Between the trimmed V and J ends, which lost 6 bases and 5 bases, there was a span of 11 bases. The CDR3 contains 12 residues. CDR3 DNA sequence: TGTGCCAGCAGCTTCCGAGCCAACGAGCAGTACTTC. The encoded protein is CASSFRANEQYF.

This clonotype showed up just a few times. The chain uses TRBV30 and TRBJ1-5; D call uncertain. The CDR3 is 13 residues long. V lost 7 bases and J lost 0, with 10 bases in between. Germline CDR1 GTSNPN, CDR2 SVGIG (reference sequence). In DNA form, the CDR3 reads TGTGCCTCCCAGATCAATAGCAATCAGCCCCAGCATTTT. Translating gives CASQINSNQPQHF.

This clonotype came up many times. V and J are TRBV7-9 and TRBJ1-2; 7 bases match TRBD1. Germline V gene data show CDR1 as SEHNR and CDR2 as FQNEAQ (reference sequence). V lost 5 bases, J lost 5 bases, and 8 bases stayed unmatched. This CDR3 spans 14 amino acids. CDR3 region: CASSIQTGPYGYTF. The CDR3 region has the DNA TGTGCCAGCAGCATCCAGACAGGGCCATATGGCTACACCTTC.

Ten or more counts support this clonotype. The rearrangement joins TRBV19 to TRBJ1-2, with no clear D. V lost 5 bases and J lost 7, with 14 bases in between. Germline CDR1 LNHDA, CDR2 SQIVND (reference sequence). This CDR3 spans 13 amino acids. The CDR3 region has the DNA TGTGCCAGTAGTGGTGCAGGCCCGGGTGGCTACACCTTC. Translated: CASSGAGPGGYTF.

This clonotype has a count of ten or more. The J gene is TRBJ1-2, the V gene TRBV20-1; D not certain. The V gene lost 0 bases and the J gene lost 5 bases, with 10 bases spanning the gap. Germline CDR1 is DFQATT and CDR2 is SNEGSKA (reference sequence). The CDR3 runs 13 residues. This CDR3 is CSARDSRRYGYTF. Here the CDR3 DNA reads TGCAGTGCTAGAGATAGTCGGCGATATGGCTACACCTTC.

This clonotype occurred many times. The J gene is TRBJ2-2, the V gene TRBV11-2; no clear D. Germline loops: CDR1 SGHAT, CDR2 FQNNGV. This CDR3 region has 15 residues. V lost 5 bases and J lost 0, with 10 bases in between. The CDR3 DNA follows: TGTGCCAGCAGCCTGGGTTGGTCGAACACCGGGGAGCTGTTTTTT. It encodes CASSLGWSNTGELFF.

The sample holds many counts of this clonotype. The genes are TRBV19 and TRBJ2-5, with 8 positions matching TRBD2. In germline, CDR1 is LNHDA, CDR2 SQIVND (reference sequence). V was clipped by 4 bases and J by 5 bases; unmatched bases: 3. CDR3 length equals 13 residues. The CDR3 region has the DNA TGTGCCAGTAGTACGGCGGGAGGTGAGACCCAGTACTTC. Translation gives CASSTAGGETQYF.

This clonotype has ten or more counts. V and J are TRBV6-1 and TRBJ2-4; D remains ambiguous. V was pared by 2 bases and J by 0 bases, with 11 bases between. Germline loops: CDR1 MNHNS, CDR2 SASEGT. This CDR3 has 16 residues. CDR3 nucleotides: TGTGCCAGCAGTGAAACTAACCCCCTAGCCAAAAACATTCAGTACTTC. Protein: CASSETNPLAKNIQYF.

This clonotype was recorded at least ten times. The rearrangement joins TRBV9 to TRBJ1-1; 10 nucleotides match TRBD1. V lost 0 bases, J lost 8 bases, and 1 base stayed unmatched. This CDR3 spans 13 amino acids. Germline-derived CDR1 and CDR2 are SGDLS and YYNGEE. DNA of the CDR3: TGTGCCAGCAGCGTAGGGGGACAGGGGGAAGCTTTCTTT. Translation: CASSVGGQGEAFF.

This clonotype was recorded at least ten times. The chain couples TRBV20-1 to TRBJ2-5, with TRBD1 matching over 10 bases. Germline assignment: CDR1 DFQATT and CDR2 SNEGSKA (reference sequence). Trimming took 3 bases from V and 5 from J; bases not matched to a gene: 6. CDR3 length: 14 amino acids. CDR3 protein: CSASYPGQGETQYF. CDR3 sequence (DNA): TGCAGTGCTAGTTATCCGGGACAGGGGGAGACCCAGTACTTC.

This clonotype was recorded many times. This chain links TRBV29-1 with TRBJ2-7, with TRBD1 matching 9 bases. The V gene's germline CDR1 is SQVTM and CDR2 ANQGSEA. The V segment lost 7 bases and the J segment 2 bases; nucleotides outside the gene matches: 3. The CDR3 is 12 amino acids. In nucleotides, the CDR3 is TGCAGCGGGGGGACAGGGACCTACGAGCAGTACTTC. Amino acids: CSGGTGTYEQYF.

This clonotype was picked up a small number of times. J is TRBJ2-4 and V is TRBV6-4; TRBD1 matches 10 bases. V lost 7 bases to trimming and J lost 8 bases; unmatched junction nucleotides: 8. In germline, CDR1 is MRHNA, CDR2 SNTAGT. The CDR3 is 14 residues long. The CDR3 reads CASIPGQGRDIQYF. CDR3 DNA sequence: TGTGCCAGCATCCCGGGACAGGGGAGAGACATTCAGTACTTC.

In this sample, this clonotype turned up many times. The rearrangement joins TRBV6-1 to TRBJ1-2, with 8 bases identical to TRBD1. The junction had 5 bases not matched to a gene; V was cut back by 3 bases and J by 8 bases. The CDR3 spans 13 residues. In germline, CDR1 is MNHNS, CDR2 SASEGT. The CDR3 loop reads CASSDYQGAGYTF. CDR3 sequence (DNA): TGTGCCAGCAGTGATTACCAGGGGGCCGGCTACACCTTC.

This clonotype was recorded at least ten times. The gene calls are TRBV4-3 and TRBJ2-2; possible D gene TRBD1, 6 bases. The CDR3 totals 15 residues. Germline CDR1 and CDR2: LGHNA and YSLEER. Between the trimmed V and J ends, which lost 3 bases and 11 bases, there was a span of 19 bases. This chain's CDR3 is CASSQERFTGSELFF. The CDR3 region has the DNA TGCGCCAGCAGCCAGGAGCGTTTTACAGGGAGTGAGCTGTTTTTT.

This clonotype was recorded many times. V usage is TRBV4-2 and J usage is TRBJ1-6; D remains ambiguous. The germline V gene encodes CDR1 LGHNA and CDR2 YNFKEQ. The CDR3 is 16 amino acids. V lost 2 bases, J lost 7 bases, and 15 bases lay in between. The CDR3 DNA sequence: TGTGCCAGCAGCCAACCGGAAAGGTCCGAAAATTCACCCCTCCACTTT. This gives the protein CASSQPERSENSPLHF.

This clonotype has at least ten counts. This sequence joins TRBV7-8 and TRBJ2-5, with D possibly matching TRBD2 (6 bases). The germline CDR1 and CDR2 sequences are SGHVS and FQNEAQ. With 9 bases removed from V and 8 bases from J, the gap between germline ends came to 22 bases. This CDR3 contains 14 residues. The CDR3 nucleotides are TGTGCCAGTCGATCGGGACTCCGTTTGCCCACCCAGTACTTC. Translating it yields CASRSGLRLPTQYF. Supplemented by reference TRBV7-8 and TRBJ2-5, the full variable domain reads GAGVSQSPRYKVAKRGQDVALRCDPISGHVSLFWYQQALGQGPEFLTYFQNEAQLDKSGLPSDRFFAERPEGSVSTLKIQRTQQEDSAVYLCASRSGLRLPTQYFGPGTRLLVL.

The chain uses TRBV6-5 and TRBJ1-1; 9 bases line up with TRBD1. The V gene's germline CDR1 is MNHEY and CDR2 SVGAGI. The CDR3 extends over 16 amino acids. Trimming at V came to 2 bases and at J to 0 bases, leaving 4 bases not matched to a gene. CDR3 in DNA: TGTGCCAGCAGTTACGCGGGACAGGGCATGAACACTGAAGCTTTCTTT. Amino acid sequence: CASSYAGQGMNTEAFF.

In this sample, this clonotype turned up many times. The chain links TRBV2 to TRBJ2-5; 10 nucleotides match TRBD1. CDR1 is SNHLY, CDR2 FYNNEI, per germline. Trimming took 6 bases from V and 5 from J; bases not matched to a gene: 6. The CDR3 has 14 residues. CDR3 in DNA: TGTGCCAGCAGAGGGGACAGGGGATTGGAGACCCAGTACTTC. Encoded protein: CASRGDRGLETQYF.

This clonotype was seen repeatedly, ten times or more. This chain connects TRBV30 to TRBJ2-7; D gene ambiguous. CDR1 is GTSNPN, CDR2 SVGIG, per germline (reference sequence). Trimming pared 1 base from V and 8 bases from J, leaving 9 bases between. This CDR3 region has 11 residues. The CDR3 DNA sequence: TGTGCCTGGAGTGCCTCGATAAAGCAGTACTTC. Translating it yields CAWSASIKQYF.

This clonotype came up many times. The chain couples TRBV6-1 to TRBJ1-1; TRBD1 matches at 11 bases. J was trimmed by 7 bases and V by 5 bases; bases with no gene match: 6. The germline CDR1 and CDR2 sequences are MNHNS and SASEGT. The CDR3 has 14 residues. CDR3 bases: TGTGCCAGCAGTAGGGGACAGGGGGGGAGTGAAGCTTTCTTT. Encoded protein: CASSRGQGGSEAFF.

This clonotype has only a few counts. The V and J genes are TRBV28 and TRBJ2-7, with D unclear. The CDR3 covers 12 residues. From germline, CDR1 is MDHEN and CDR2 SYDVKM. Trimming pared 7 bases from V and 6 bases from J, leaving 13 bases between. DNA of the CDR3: TGTGCCAGCACCACTACATTGGCCGAGCAGTACTTC. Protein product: CASTTTLAEQYF.

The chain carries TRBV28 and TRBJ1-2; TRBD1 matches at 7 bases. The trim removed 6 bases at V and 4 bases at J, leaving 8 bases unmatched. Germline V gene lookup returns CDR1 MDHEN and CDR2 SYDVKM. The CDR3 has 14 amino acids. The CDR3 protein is CASRRDREVYGYTF. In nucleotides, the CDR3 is TGTGCCAGCAGACGTGACAGGGAGGTCTATGGCTACACCTTC.

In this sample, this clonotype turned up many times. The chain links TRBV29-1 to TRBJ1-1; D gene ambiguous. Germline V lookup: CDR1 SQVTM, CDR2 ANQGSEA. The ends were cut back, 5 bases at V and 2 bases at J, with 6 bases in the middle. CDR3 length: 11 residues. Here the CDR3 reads CSVLLNTEAFF. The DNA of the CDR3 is TGCAGCGTTCTCCTAAACACTGAAGCTTTCTTT.